The sequence of this TCR beta chain was determined in a study of control samples from healthy donors and cancer patients. Method: immunoSEQ multiplex PCR; TCRdb's copy keeps in-frame clones and lacks some. The top ten clones hold around a tenth of a sample with some 76,000 clones, roughly 89% of them seen once. The sequencing input was PBMCs. The receptor comes from a woman aged 45-59 years with colorectal cancer.

The CDR3 loop is CASSAARGGGNEQFF. CDR3 nucleotide sequence: TGTGCCAGCAGTGCGGCCCGGGGGGGCGGGAATGAGCAGTTCTTC. The chain has TRBV2 and TRBJ2-1; 8 bases match TRBD2. V shed 4 bases, J shed 7 bases, and the junction held 9 bases outside the gene matches. CDR1 and CDR2 from the germline V gene are SNHLY and FYNNEI. The CDR3 totals 15 residues.